Only a few counts were recorded for the clone carrying this TCR beta chain. The sample is drawn from a study of early T cells in non-severe SARS-CoV-2 infection. The germline gives CDR1 WSHSY, CDR2 SAAADI. Trimming pared 2 bases from V and 7 bases from J, leaving 11 bases between. CDR3 length equals 13 residues. Each cDNA molecule carried a unique molecular identifier. TCRdb passed the 5' RACE reads through MiXCR, listing each CDR3 protein once. The sample yields 75,000 to 90,000 distinct CDR3 sequences, more than 5% seen once. The origin of this receptor is an adult who was a healthcare worker with PCR-confirmed SARS-CoV-2 infection or an uninfected control (not recorded which). The sequenced sample consisted of whole blood. The chain carries TRBV10-2 and TRBJ2-5, with TRBD2 as a possible D gene (5 bases). The CDR3, as DNA: TGCGCCAGCAGTGAGGGAGGAACGGGGACCCAGTACTTC. This codes for CASSEGGTGTQYF.